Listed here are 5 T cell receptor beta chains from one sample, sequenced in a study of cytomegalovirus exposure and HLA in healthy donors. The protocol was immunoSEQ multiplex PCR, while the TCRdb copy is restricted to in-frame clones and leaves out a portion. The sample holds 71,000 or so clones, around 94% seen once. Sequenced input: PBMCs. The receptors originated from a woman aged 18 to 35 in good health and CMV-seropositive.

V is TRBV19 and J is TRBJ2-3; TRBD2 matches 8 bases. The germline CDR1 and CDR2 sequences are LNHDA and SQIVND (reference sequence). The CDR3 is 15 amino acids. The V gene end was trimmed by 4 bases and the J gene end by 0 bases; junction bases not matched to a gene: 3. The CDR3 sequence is CASSKERGSTDTQYF. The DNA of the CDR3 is TGTGCCAGTAGTAAGGAGCGGGGGAGCACAGATACGCAGTATTTT.

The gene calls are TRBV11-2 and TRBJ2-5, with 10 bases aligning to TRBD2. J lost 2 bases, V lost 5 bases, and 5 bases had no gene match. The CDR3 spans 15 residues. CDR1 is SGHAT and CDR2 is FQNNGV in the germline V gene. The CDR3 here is CASSKGTSEQETQYF. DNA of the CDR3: TGTGCCAGCAGCAAAGGGACTAGCGAACAAGAGACCCAGTACTTC.

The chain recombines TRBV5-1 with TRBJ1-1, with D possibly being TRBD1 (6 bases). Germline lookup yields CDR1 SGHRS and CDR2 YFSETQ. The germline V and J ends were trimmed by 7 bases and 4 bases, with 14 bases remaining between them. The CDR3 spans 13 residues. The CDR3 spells CASPPRGATEAFF. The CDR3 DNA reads TGCGCCAGCCCCCCCCGGGGGGCCACTGAAGCTTTCTTT.

CDR3 DNA: TGTGCCAGCAGCCAGGGACAGGGGCTCTATGGCTACACCTTC. Translating it yields CASSQGQGLYGYTF. This rearrangement joins TRBV7-2 to TRBJ1-2, with 10 bases matching TRBD1. This CDR3 region has 14 residues. With 5 bases clipped from V and 4 bases from J, the junction kept 4 bases outside the gene matches. Germline-derived CDR1 and CDR2 are SGHTA and FQGNSA.

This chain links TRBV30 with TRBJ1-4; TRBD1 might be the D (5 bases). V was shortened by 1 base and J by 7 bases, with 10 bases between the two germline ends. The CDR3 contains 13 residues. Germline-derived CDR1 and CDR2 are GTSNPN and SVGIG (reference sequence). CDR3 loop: CAWSGGVGEKLFF. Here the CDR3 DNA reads TGTGCCTGGAGTGGGGGGGTGGGTGAAAAACTGTTTTTT.